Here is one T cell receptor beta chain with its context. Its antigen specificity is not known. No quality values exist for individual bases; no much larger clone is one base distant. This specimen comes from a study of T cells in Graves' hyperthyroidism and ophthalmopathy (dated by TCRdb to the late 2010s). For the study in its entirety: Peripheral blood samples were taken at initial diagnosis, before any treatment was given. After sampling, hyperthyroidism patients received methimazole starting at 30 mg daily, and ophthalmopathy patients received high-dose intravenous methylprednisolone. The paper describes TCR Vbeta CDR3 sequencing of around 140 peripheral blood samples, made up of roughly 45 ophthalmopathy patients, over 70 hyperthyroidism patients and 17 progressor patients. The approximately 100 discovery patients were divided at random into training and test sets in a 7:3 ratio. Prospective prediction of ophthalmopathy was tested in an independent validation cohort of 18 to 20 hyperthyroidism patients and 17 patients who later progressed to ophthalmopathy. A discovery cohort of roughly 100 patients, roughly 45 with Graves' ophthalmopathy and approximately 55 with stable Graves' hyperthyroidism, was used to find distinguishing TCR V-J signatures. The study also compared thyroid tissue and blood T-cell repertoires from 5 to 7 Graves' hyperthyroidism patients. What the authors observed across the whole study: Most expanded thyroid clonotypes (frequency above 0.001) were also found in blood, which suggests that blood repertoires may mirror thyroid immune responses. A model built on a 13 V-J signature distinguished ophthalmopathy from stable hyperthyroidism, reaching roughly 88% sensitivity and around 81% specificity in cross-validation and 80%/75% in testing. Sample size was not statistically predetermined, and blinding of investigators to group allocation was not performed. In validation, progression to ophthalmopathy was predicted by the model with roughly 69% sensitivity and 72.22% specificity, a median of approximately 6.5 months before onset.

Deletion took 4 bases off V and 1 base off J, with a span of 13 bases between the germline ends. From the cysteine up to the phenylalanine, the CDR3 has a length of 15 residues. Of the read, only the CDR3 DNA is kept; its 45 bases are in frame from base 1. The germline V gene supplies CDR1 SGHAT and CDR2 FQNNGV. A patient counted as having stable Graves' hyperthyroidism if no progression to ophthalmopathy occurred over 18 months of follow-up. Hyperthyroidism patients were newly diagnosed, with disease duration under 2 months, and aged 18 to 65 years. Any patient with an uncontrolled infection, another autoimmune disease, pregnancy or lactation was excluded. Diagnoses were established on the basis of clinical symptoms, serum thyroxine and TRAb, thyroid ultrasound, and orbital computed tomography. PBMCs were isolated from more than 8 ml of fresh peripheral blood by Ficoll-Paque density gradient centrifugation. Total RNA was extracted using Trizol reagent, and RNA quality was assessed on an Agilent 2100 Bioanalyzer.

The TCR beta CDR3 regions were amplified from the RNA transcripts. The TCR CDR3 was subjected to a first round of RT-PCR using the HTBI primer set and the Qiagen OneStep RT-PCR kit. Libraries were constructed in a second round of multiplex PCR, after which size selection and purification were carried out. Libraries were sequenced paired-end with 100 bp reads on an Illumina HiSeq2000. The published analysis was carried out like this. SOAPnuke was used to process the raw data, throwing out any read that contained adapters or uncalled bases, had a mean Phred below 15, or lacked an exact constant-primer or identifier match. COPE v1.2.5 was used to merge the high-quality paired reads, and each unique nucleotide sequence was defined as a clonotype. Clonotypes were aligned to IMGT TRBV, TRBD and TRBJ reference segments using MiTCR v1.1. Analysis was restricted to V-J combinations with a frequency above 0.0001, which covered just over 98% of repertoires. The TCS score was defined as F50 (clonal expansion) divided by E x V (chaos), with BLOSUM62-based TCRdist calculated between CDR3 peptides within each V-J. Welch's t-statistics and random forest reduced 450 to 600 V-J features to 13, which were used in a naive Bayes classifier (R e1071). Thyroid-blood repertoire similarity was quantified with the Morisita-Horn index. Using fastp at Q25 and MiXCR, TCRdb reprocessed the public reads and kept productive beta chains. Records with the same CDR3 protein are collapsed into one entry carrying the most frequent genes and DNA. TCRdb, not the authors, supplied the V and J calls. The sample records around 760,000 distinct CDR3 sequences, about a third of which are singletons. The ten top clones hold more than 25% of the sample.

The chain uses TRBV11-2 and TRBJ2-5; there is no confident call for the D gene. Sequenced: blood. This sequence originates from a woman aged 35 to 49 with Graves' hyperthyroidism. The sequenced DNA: TGTGCCAGCAGCTCCCCCGTCCTTTCCCAAGAGACCCAGTACTTC. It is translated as CASSSPVLSQETQYF.